The rows below give T cell receptor beta chains drawn from one sample of a study of vaccination effects on CD4 cells after COVID-19. Their recognized antigens are unknown. Data came from immunoSEQ multiplex PCR; TCRdb stores just in-frame clones and leaves some out. The sample carries 45,000 or so clones, just over 70% recorded once. The sequencing used CD4+ T cells from PBMCs cultured without peptide, collected after COVID-19 vaccination. All receptors derive from a human donor who received a COVID-19 vaccine. Each CDR3 is given with its conserved first and last residue. A D gene is named only where the DNA matches it firmly. Only some rows state a clone size, as once, few, many or a class for expanded clones.

size: -; J: TRBJ2-3; D: TRBD2; V: TRBV5-4; CDR3: CASSLASSGDGRDTQYF; DNA: TGTGCCAGCAGCTTGGCCTCTAGCGGGGACGGGAGGGATACGCAGTATTTT
size: medium-sized; J: TRBJ1-1; D: -; V: TRBV6-4; CDR3: CASSDGTRTGEAFF; DNA: TGTGCCAGCAGTGACGGGACACGAACCGGGGAAGCTTTCTTT
size: -; J: TRBJ1-2; D: -; V: TRBV12-5; CDR3: CASGQIGRYGYTF; DNA: TGTGCTAGTGGTCAGATTGGACGTTATGGCTACACCTTC
size: -; J: TRBJ2-3; D: TRBD2; V: TRBV7-9; CDR3: CASSLVPSGSTDTQYF; DNA: TGTGCCAGCAGCTTAGTTCCTAGCGGAAGCACAGATACGCAGTATTTT
size: -; J: TRBJ1-1; D: TRBD1; V: TRBV5-1; CDR3: CASLLGTGDTEAFF; DNA: TGCGCCAGCCTCCTCGGGACAGGGGATACTGAAGCTTTCTTT
size: -; J: TRBJ1-1; D: -; V: TRBV5-1; CDR3: CASSLGLGGGTEAFF; DNA: TGCGCCAGCAGCTTGGGCCTCGGGGGAGGCACTGAAGCTTTCTTT
size: -; J: TRBJ2-5; D: TRBD2; V: TRBV18; CDR3: CASSPGLAGGPQETQYF; DNA: TGTGCCAGCTCACCCGGACTAGCGGGGGGCCCCCAAGAGACCCAGTACTTC
size: few; J: TRBJ2-3; D: -; V: TRBV14; CDR3: CASSQDVGGRTADTQYF; DNA: TGTGCCAGCAGCCAAGATGTAGGGGGGAGGACCGCAGATACGCAGTATTTT
size: few; J: TRBJ2-7; D: TRBD1; V: TRBV6-5; CDR3: CASSSPGQGVYEQYF; DNA: TGTGCCAGCAGTTCTCCGGGACAGGGGGTATACGAGCAGTACTTC
size: few; J: TRBJ2-7; D: TRBD2; V: TRBV7-6; CDR3: CASSSGGSGRNFQQYF; DNA: TGTGCCAGCAGCAGCGGGGGTAGCGGGAGGAACTTCCAGCAGTACTTC
size: -; J: TRBJ2-2; D: TRBD1; V: TRBV27; CDR3: CASRLLTGGTGELFF; DNA: TGTGCCAGCAGACTCTTGACAGGGGGGACCGGGGAGCTGTTTTTT
size: -; J: TRBJ2-2; D: -; V: TRBV11-2; CDR3: CASREVKYTGELFF; DNA: TGTGCCAGCAGGGAGGTTAAGTACACCGGGGAGCTGTTTTTT
size: few; J: TRBJ1-5; D: -; V: TRBV7-6; CDR3: CASSPFQGGDQPQHF; DNA: TGTGCCAGCAGCCCTTTCCAGGGAGGAGATCAGCCCCAGCATTTT
size: -; J: TRBJ2-2; D: -; V: TRBV5-1; CDR3: CASSASGELFF; DNA: TGCGCCAGCAGCGCGTCCGGGGAGCTGTTTTTT
size: -; J: TRBJ1-1; D: TRBD1; V: TRBV2; CDR3: CASSEVGQGARVTEAFF; DNA: TGTGCCAGCAGTGAAGTGGGACAGGGGGCGCGGGTCACTGAAGCTTTCTTT
size: medium-sized; J: TRBJ1-1; D: -; V: TRBV5-4; CDR3: CASSSNTEAFF; DNA: TGTGCCAGCTCTTCGAACACTGAAGCTTTCTTT
size: -; J: TRBJ2-7; D: TRBD1; V: TRBV3-1/TRBV3-2; CDR3: CASSQQLAQGALGTEQYF; DNA: TGTGCCAGCAGCCAACAACTAGCCCAGGGGGCGCTTGGGACCGAGCAGTACTTC
size: -; J: TRBJ2-3; D: TRBD2; V: TRBV6-1; CDR3: CASSERLASTDTQYF; DNA: TGTGCCAGCAGTGAACGACTAGCGAGCACAGATACGCAGTATTTT
size: -; J: TRBJ1-4; D: TRBD1; V: TRBV27; CDR3: CASSLLLSTGGREKLFF; DNA: TGTGCCAGCAGTCTATTACTCAGTACAGGGGGTCGAGAAAAACTGTTTTTT
size: -; J: TRBJ2-2; D: TRBD2; V: TRBV19; CDR3: CASSIDRVSGSNTGELFF; DNA: TGTGCCAGTAGTATAGACCGGGTTAGCGGGAGTAACACCGGGGAGCTGTTTTTT
size: -; J: TRBJ2-5; D: -; V: TRBV2; CDR3: CASSELELETQYF; DNA: TGTGCCAGCAGTGAGCTGGAATTGGAGACCCAGTACTTC
size: once; J: TRBJ2-7; D: -; V: TRBV11-2; CDR3: CASSLVAGSYEQYF; DNA: TGTGCCAGCAGCTTAGTGGCGGGGTCCTACGAGCAGTACTTC
size: -; J: TRBJ2-3; D: -; V: TRBV19; CDR3: CASSLAITSTDTQYF; DNA: TGTGCCAGTAGTCTAGCGATTACTAGCACAGATACGCAGTATTTT
size: once; J: TRBJ1-2; D: TRBD1; V: TRBV19; CDR3: CASNQLYRETGVGYTF; DNA: TGTGCCAGTAACCAATTATACCGAGAGACAGGGGTTGGCTACACCTTC
size: -; J: TRBJ1-5; D: -; V: TRBV5-8; CDR3: CASSFLLGGSGQPQHF; DNA: TGTGCCAGCAGCTTCTTGTTGGGGGGATCCGGTCAGCCCCAGCATTTT
size: -; J: TRBJ2-7; D: TRBD2; V: TRBV27; CDR3: CASQKAGGYEQYF; DNA: TGTGCCAGCCAAAAGGCGGGAGGGTACGAGCAGTACTTC
size: -; J: TRBJ2-1; D: TRBD2; V: TRBV18; CDR3: CASSLREGDEQFF; DNA: TGTGCCAGCTCACTGCGGGAGGGCGATGAGCAGTTCTTC
size: -; J: TRBJ1-4; D: -; V: TRBV10-2; CDR3: CASSWTVEKLFF; DNA: TGCGCCAGCTCTTGGACAGTTGAAAAACTGTTTTTT
size: -; J: TRBJ2-2; D: -; V: TRBV27; CDR3: CASSFQAVYTGELFF; DNA: TGTGCCAGCAGTTTTCAGGCAGTCTATACCGGGGAGCTGTTTTTT
size: -; J: TRBJ2-7; D: TRBD1; V: TRBV6-5; CDR3: CASRQQGASPYEQYF; DNA: TGTGCCAGCAGACAACAGGGGGCGTCCCCCTACGAGCAGTACTTC
size: -; J: TRBJ2-5; D: -; V: TRBV10-2; CDR3: CASSESHGSQETQYF; DNA: TGCGCCAGCAGTGAGTCGCACGGGAGCCAAGAGACCCAGTACTTC
size: -; J: TRBJ1-2; D: -; V: TRBV5-5; CDR3: CASSPDYRGYGYTF; DNA: TGTGCCAGCAGCCCGGATTACAGAGGGTATGGCTACACCTTC
size: -; J: TRBJ2-5; D: -; V: TRBV18; CDR3: CASSPWGGETQYF; DNA: TGTGCCAGCTCACCTTGGGGCGGAGAGACCCAGTACTTC
size: -; J: TRBJ2-5; D: TRBD2; V: TRBV5-1; CDR3: CASSLGTSGRNQETQYF; DNA: TGCGCCAGCAGCTTGGGGACTAGCGGGAGGAACCAAGAGACCCAGTACTTC
size: once; J: TRBJ1-1; D: -; V: TRBV27; CDR3: CASSFRGGRNTEAFF; DNA: TGTGCCAGCAGTTTTCGGGGGGGACGGAACACTGAAGCTTTCTTT
size: -; J: TRBJ1-6; D: -; V: TRBV4-2; CDR3: CASRRDTDNSPLHF; DNA: TGTGCCAGCAGAAGGGACACCGATAATTCACCCCTCCACTTT
size: few; J: TRBJ2-2; D: TRBD2; V: TRBV4-1; CDR3: CASSQPGLTLPGELFF; DNA: TGCGCCAGCAGCCAGCCGGGACTAACCCTCCCCGGGGAGCTGTTTTTT
size: once; J: TRBJ2-2; D: -; V: TRBV24-1; CDR3: CATRDKFTGELFF; DNA: TGTGCCACCAGGGACAAATTCACCGGGGAGCTGTTTTTT
size: once; J: TRBJ1-3; D: -; V: TRBV28; CDR3: CASNYEKSEPIRSGNTIYF; DNA: TGTGCCAGCAATTACGAGAAGAGTGAGCCCATCCGCTCTGGAAACACCATATATTTT
size: -; J: TRBJ1-2; D: -; V: TRBV6-1; CDR3: CASSEPDGGGSYGYTF; DNA: TGTGCCAGCAGTGAACCCGACGGCGGGGGTTCCTATGGCTACACCTTC
size: -; J: TRBJ1-2; D: -; V: TRBV3-1/TRBV3-2; CDR3: CASSQDARFEQNVYGYTF; DNA: TGTGCCAGCAGCCAAGATGCTAGATTTGAACAGAACGTTTATGGCTACACCTTC
size: few; J: TRBJ1-6; D: -; V: TRBV5-5; CDR3: CASSSDLIIGSNSPLHF; DNA: TGTGCCAGCAGCTCCGACCTCATCATAGGCAGTAATTCACCCCTCCACTTT
size: -; J: TRBJ1-2; D: -; V: TRBV27; CDR3: CASSQQGDYGYTF; DNA: TGTGCCAGCAGTCAACAGGGTGACTATGGCTACACCTTC
size: once; J: TRBJ1-4; D: -; V: TRBV3-1/TRBV3-2; CDR3: CASSHNGGYEKLFF; DNA: TGTGCCAGCAGCCACAACGGGGGTTATGAAAAACTGTTTTTT
size: -; J: TRBJ1-1; D: -; V: TRBV12-3/TRBV12-4; CDR3: CASSFWANTEAFF; DNA: TGTGCCAGCAGTTTTTGGGCTAACACTGAAGCTTTCTTT
size: -; J: TRBJ1-2; D: TRBD1; V: TRBV5-4; CDR3: CASSLFGQGKGYGYTF; DNA: TGTGCCAGCAGCTTATTTGGACAGGGCAAAGGCTATGGCTACACCTTC
size: -; J: TRBJ2-5; D: -; V: TRBV10-2; CDR3: CASRGSRGREIETQYF; DNA: TGCGCCAGCAGGGGATCTAGGGGCAGGGAAATTGAGACCCAGTACTTC
size: -; J: TRBJ2-2; D: -; V: TRBV7-6; CDR3: CASSSPSFTGELFF; DNA: TGTGCCAGCAGCTCCCCTAGCTTTACCGGGGAGCTGTTTTTT
size: -; J: TRBJ1-1; D: -; V: TRBV19; CDR3: CASSIEGTPNTEAFF; DNA: TGTGCCAGTAGTATAGAAGGGACACCCAACACTGAAGCTTTCTTT